Shown below are 21 T cell receptor beta chains from a single sample sequenced in a study of blood T cells in healthy people across ages. A second about 7 to 12 cycle PCR used barcoded and J-beta primers. MiXCR, applied by TCRdb to the 5' RACE reads, yields one record per CDR3 protein. Counted here are about 720,000 distinct CDR3 sequences, around a fifth occurring once; the ten biggest clones make up about 20%. The specimen was blood. The receptor source for this set is a man in his 70s in good health.

This clonotype appeared a few times. The V and J genes are TRBV28 and TRBJ2-3; D remains ambiguous. The ends were cut back, 4 bases at V and 4 bases at J, with 9 bases in the middle. From germline, CDR1 is MDHEN and CDR2 SYDVKM. The CDR3 runs 13 residues. The CDR3 DNA follows: TGTGCCAGCAGTTCCCCCCCCCCAGATACGCAGTATTTT. This translates into CASSSPPPDTQYF.

The chain carries TRBV7-2 and TRBJ2-2; no firm D call. The V end was cut by 3 bases, the J end by 0 bases, with 8 bases between. The germline gives CDR1 SGHTA, CDR2 FQGNSA. This CDR3 region has 15 residues. The chain's CDR3 is CASSFRPANTGELFF. CDR3 nucleotide sequence: TGTGCCAGCAGCTTTCGGCCAGCGAACACCGGGGAGCTGTTTTTT.

The V gene is TRBV5-5, the J gene TRBJ2-7; maybe TRBD1 (6 bases). CDR1 is SGHKS, CDR2 YYEKEE, per germline (reference sequence). V lost 4 bases and J lost 0, with 11 bases in between. This CDR3 is 14 amino acids long. The CDR3 protein is CASSADRYSYEQYF. The CDR3 nucleotides read TGTGCCAGCAGCGCGGACAGATACTCCTACGAGCAGTACTTC.

The chain couples TRBV20-1 to TRBJ2-7, with 9 bases identical to TRBD2. The last part of the DNA fits TRBJ2-1 better; the J call may be wrong. The CDR3 sequence is 14 residues long. Germline loops: CDR1 DFQATT, CDR2 SNEGSKA (reference sequence). CDR3 nucleotide sequence: TGCAGTGCTAGGAAGCGGGAGGATCACAATGAGCAGTTCTTC. Its protein is CSARKREDHNEQFF.

This clonotype was observed a few times. This chain uses TRBV5-1 with TRBJ1-4; no clear D. Germline V gene data show CDR1 as SGHRS and CDR2 as YFSETQ. The CDR3 length is 15 residues. V gave up 6 bases and J gave up 5 bases, with 17 bases separating them. CDR3: CASTLAGEINEKLFF. The DNA for the CDR3 is TGCGCCAGCACCCTCGCGGGAGAGATAAATGAAAAACTGTTTTTT. Full variable domain (remainder filled in from reference TRBV5-1 and TRBJ1-4): KAGVTQTPRYLIKTRGQQVTLSCSPISGHRSVSWYQQTPGQGLQFLFEYFSETQRNKGNFPGRFSGRQFSNSRSEMNVSTLELGDSALYLCASTLAGEINEKLFFGSGTQLSVL.

This clonotype has just a few counts. V gene TRBV5-1 combines with J gene TRBJ1-5; 9 nucleotides align to TRBD1. V shed 4 bases, J shed 5 bases, and the junction held 13 bases outside the gene matches. Germline V lookup: CDR1 SGHRS, CDR2 YFSETQ. CDR3 length: 17 amino acids. The CDR3, as DNA: TGCGCCAGCAGCCCCTTACCGGGACAGGGTATTGATCAGCCCCAGCATTTT. Translation: CASSPLPGQGIDQPQHF. Using reference TRBV5-1 and TRBJ1-5 for the parts outside the CDR3, the full variable domain is KAGVTQTPRYLIKTRGQQVTLSCSPISGHRSVSWYQQTPGQGLQFLFEYFSETQRNKGNFPGRFSGRQFSNSRSEMNVSTLELGDSALYLCASSPLPGQGIDQPQHFGDGTRLSIL.

Only a few counts were recorded for this clonotype. V is TRBV6-1 and J is TRBJ2-7; 8 nucleotides agree with TRBD1. CDR3 length: 15 residues. Germline loops: CDR1 MNHNS, CDR2 SASEGT. J was trimmed by 1 base and V by 6 bases; bases with no gene match: 8. The DNA of the CDR3 is TGTGCCAGCAGGGAATCCGGGACAGGTTCCTACGAGCAGTACTTC. Its protein product is CASRESGTGSYEQYF.

The chain couples TRBV3-1 to TRBJ1-1; TRBD1 aligns across 11 bases. Germline V lookup: CDR1 LGHDT, CDR2 YNNKEL (reference sequence). V was clipped by 5 bases and J by 1 base; unmatched bases: 6. The CDR3 loop spans 16 amino acids. CDR3 DNA sequence: TGTGCCAGCAGCACACGGACAGGGGGCAAGAACACTGAAGCTTTCTTT. It yields the protein CASSTRTGGKNTEAFF. Looking up the rest from reference TRBV3-1 and TRBJ1-1 gives the full variable domain: DTAVSQTPKYLVTQMGNDKSIKCEQNLGHDTMYWYKQDSKKFLKIMFSYNNKELIINETVPNRFSPKSPDKAHLNLHINSLELGDSAVYFCASSTRTGGKNTEAFFGQGTRLTVV.

A note on this clonotype: A much larger clone sits a single nucleotide away, making a read error possible. The rearrangement uses TRBV12-3 or TRBV12-4 and TRBJ2-3; 7 nucleotides line up with TRBD1. The CDR3 is made up of 15 amino acids. CDR3 sequence reads: CASSSTGESTDTEYF. CDR3 nucleotides: TGTGCCAGCAGTTCTACAGGGGAGAGCACAGATACGGAGTATTTT.

The chain carries TRBV3-1 and TRBJ2-1; 8 bases agree with TRBD1. J was trimmed by 8 bases and V by 5 bases; bases with no gene match: 11. The germline V gene has CDR1 LGHDT and CDR2 YNNKEL (reference sequence). The CDR3 is made up of 15 amino acids. The CDR3 DNA reads TGTGCCAGCAGCACGGACAGGGCTCTCCTCTATGAGCAGTTCTTC. Translated: CASSTDRALLYEQFF.

This clonotype was seen more than once but under ten times. This chain connects TRBV18 to TRBJ2-5, with D possibly being TRBD1 (5 bases). This CDR3 contains 15 residues. V lost 2 bases and J lost 3, with 13 bases in between. Per germline, CDR1 KGHSH and CDR2 LQKENI. CDR3 coding DNA: TGTGCCAGCTCACCATTGGCGACAGCCAAAGAGACCCAGTACTTC. Encoded protein: CASSPLATAKETQYF.

The chain joins TRBV20-1 to TRBJ2-1; 9 bases fit TRBD1. The CDR3 spans 15 residues. Unmatched junction bases numbered 8, after V lost 6 bases and J lost 2 bases. Germline CDR1 is DFQATT and CDR2 is SNEGSKA (reference sequence). The CDR3 nucleotides read TGCAGTGCGCGTTCGGACAGGGGTCCCTACAATGAGCAGTTCTTC. This sequence encodes CSARSDRGPYNEQFF.

This clonotype was detected only a few times. The chain links TRBV6-6 to TRBJ1-1; 8 nucleotides match TRBD1. Germline V lookup: CDR1 MNHNY, CDR2 SVGAGI (reference sequence). There are 15 residues in the CDR3. V lost 6 bases and J lost 1; bases outside the gene matches: 7. The CDR3 DNA reads as TGTGCCAGCAGGCAGACCGGGACAGGGAACACTGAAGCTTTCTTT. Translated, it gives CASRQTGTGNTEAFF.

CDR3: CASSSTGISYNEQFF. In nucleotides, the CDR3 is TGTGCCAGCAGCTCAACAGGGATCTCCTACAATGAGCAGTTCTTC. The chain joins TRBV11-2 to TRBJ2-1, with D possibly matching TRBD1 (6 bases). The V and J ends lost 4 bases and 0 bases respectively, with 10 bases between them. This CDR3 is built from 15 residues. Germline CDR1 is SGHAT and CDR2 is FQNNGV.

This clonotype was recorded a few times. The CDR3 here is CASSFDRPTQETQYF. The CDR3 DNA sequence: TGCGCCAGCAGCTTCGACAGGCCAACTCAAGAGACCCAGTACTTC. The chain links TRBV5-1 to TRBJ2-5; a possible D gene is TRBD1 (6 bases). The germline CDR1 and CDR2 sequences are SGHRS and YFSETQ. The CDR3 has 15 residues. V lost 2 bases, J lost 2 bases, and 13 bases lay in between.

About this clonotype: At one boundary the junction diverges from the germline segment, which might be a read error. This rearrangement joins TRBV5-1 to TRBJ2-1; unclear D gene. The CDR3 covers 15 residues. Germline V gene data show CDR1 as SGHRS and CDR2 as YFSETQ. CDR3 coding DNA: TGCGCCAGCAGCTTGGGGGCCACCTCCTACAATGAGCATTTCTTC. Its translation: CASSLGATSYNEHFF.

This clonotype was counted only a few times. This rearrangement joins TRBV6-1 to TRBJ2-2; 7 nucleotides align to TRBD1. This CDR3 region has 14 residues. Germline CDR1 reads MNHNS; CDR2 reads SASEGT. J gave up 5 bases and V 4 bases, and 4 bases lay outside the gene matches. The CDR3 loop reads CASSVRQGTGELFF. The CDR3 nucleotides read TGTGCCAGCAGTGTCAGACAGGGAACCGGGGAGCTGTTTTTT.

This clonotype came up a few times. The rearrangement joins TRBV2 to TRBJ1-2; D is perhaps TRBD1 (6 bases). The germline V gene has CDR1 SNHLY and CDR2 FYNNEI. With 6 bases removed from V and 4 bases from J, the gap between germline ends came to 12 bases. The CDR3 extends over 13 amino acids. The CDR3 sequence is CASRGGGTYGYTF. CDR3 sequence (DNA): TGTGCCAGCAGGGGAGGGGGGACCTATGGCTACACCTTC.

The chain recombines TRBV30 with TRBJ2-5, with 7 positions matching TRBD1. The tail of the sequence fits TRBJ2-7 better, so the J call may be wrong. Looked up from germline, CDR1 is GTSNPN and CDR2 is SVGIG (reference sequence). The CDR3 has 14 residues. Written as DNA, the CDR3 is TGTGCCTGGAGTCCTTCTTACAGGGGATACGAGCAGTACGTC. This sequence encodes CAWSPSYRGYEQYV.

This clonotype was observed a few times. The chain couples TRBV7-9 to TRBJ1-2; D gene uncertain. CDR3 length equals 13 residues. The V gene's germline CDR1 is SEHNR and CDR2 FQNEAQ (reference sequence). Between the trimmed V and J ends, which lost 6 bases and 5 bases, there was a span of 13 bases. The CDR3: CASSPRVRYGYTF. The CDR3 DNA reads TGTGCCAGCAGTCCCCGGGTCCGGTATGGCTACACCTTC.

This clonotype was counted ten times or more. The chain recombines TRBV5-1 with TRBJ1-1, with D uncertain. The CDR3 is 13 residues long. Between the trimmed V and J ends, which lost 7 bases and 0 bases, there was a span of 10 bases. Germline CDR1 SGHRS, CDR2 YFSETQ. The CDR3 is CASSSQMNTEAFF. The DNA of the CDR3 is TGCGCCAGCTCTTCGCAAATGAACACTGAAGCTTTCTTT.